The rows below give T cell receptor beta chains drawn from one sample of a study of blood T cell repertoires in COVID-19. Sequencing was performed with immunoSEQ multiplex PCR; in TCRdb, only in-frame clones are kept and a portion is missing. In the table there are approximately 82,000 clones, 65% to 85% of which are singletons. The sample was peripheral blood. The origin of the receptors is a woman aged 55-69 years with acute or convalescent COVID-19. The CDR3 runs from the conserved cysteine through the conserved F or W. The D gene is left open where the match is weak. Clone size is given for some rows only: seen once, a few or many times, or a class if the clone is expanded.

NA	TRBV28	TRBJ1-3	NA	TGTGCCAGCAGTTTAGGGAGATTGACTGGAAACACCATATATTTT	CASSLGRLTGNTIYF
NA	TRBV4-2	TRBJ2-4	NA	TGTGCCAGCAGCCAAGGTCTAGCCGAGAACATTCAGTACTTC	CASSQGLAENIQYF
NA	TRBV9	TRBJ1-3	TRBD1	TGTGCCAGCAGCACTTCCGGGACAGGGGCTGGAAACACCATATATTTT	CASSTSGTGAGNTIYF
few	TRBV3-1/TRBV3-2	TRBJ2-3	NA	TGTGCCAGCAGCCAAGCTTTGGGGAGGGGGGTGGATACGCAGTATTTT	CASSQALGRGVDTQYF
once	TRBV7-2	TRBJ2-5	NA	TGTGCCAGCAGCTTAGCCGATGACACACAAGAGACCCAGTACTTC	CASSLADDTQETQYF
NA	TRBV27	TRBJ1-1	NA	TGTGCCAGCAGTCGGACACCTCCCGATGAAGCTTTCTTT	CASSRTPPDEAFF
few	TRBV29-1	TRBJ1-2	NA	TGCAGCGTTTGGGGGCAGACAGCCTATGGCTACACCTTC	CSVWGQTAYGYTF
NA	TRBV9	TRBJ1-2	TRBD1	TGTGCCAGCAGCCGTGACAGGGTCGAGGGCTACACCTTC	CASSRDRVEGYTF
NA	TRBV4-2	TRBJ2-1	TRBD1	TGTGCCAGCAGCCAAGACCCGGACAGGGGTAATGAGCAGTTCTTC	CASSQDPDRGNEQFF
NA	TRBV10-2	TRBJ2-3	TRBD1	TGCGCCAGCTACAACGACGGGACAGGGCAGGGCACAGATACGCAGTATTTT	CASYNDGTGQGTDTQYF
few	TRBV19	TRBJ1-2	NA	TGTGCCAGTAGCCCCATGGCAGGGGACTATGGCTACACCTTC	CASSPMAGDYGYTF
NA	TRBV5-1	TRBJ2-4	TRBD2	TGCGCCAGCAGCTTGGTATGGGGACTAGCGGGAGGCTCCAGGGGCATTCAGTACTTC	CASSLVWGLAGGSRGIQYF
NA	TRBV7-9	TRBJ1-2	NA	TGTGCCAGCAGCCCACAGGGCAACTATGGCTACACCTTC	CASSPQGNYGYTF
NA	TRBV18	TRBJ1-1	TRBD1	TGTGCCAGCTCCACGTTGATGACAGGGGGCGTGAACACTGAAGCTTTCTTT	CASSTLMTGGVNTEAFF
few	TRBV12-3/TRBV12-4	TRBJ1-1	NA	TGTGCCAGCAGTTTACGGTACACTGAAGCTTTCTTT	CASSLRYTEAFF
few	TRBV7-2	TRBJ2-7	TRBD2	TGTGCCAGCAGCTTAGGCGGGAGCTTCTACGAGCAGTACTTC	CASSLGGSFYEQYF
NA	TRBV5-1	TRBJ2-1	TRBD1	TGCGCCAGCAGCCCCGGGACAGGGTGGGGTGAGCAGTTCTTC	CASSPGTGWGEQFF
NA	TRBV5-4	TRBJ1-2	TRBD1	TGTGCCAGCAGCATTGGACAGGGGAACTATGGCTACACCTTC	CASSIGQGNYGYTF
NA	TRBV29-1	TRBJ2-5	NA	TGCAGCGTACTTCAGGGCCTGGGAGAGACCCAGTACTTC	CSVLQGLGETQYF
NA	TRBV28	TRBJ1-5	TRBD1	TGTGCCAGCAGTTGGGGACAGGGGCGCCATCAGCCCCAGCATTTT	CASSWGQGRHQPQHF
NA	TRBV7-8	TRBJ1-2	TRBD1	TGTGCCAGCAGCTTAGCGGACAGGGACGGTGGCTACACCTTC	CASSLADRDGGYTF
NA	TRBV7-2	TRBJ2-5	NA	TGTGCCAGCAGCTTAAATGTCCGTATAATGGAGACCCAGTACTTC	CASSLNVRIMETQYF
NA	TRBV3-1/TRBV3-2	TRBJ2-2	NA	TGTGCCAGCAGCCAGGACTGGCGGACCGGGGAGCTGTTTTTT	CASSQDWRTGELFF
NA	TRBV30	TRBJ1-4	NA	TGTGCCTGGACAGGGGTTAGCATTGAAGATGAAAAACTGTTTTTT	CAWTGVSIEDEKLFF
NA	TRBV7-9	TRBJ1-4	NA	TGTGCCAGCAGCCCCCAACGGGGGGGCTGGAACGAAAAACTGTTTTTT	CASSPQRGGWNEKLFF
NA	TRBV5-1	TRBJ1-1	NA	TGCGCCAGCAGCTTGGCACCTATGAACACTGAAGCTTTCTTT	CASSLAPMNTEAFF
NA	TRBV7-2	TRBJ1-2	NA	TGTGCCAGCAGCCCCTCGTTAGGGGGAGTGAACTATGGCTACACCTTC	CASSPSLGGVNYGYTF
NA	TRBV25-1	TRBJ1-4	TRBD1	TGTGCCAGCAGTGATCCGGGACAGGGTAATGAAAAACTGTTTTTT	CASSDPGQGNEKLFF
NA	TRBV4-1	TRBJ2-1	TRBD1	TGCGCCAGCAGCCAGGGTGACAGGGCGGGTGAGCAGTTCTTC	CASSQGDRAGEQFF
NA	TRBV27	TRBJ2-7	TRBD1	TGTGCCAGCAGTCGACAGGGAGATACCTACGAGCAGTACTTC	CASSRQGDTYEQYF
NA	TRBV5-1	TRBJ1-1	NA	TGCGCCAGCAGGGACGGGGGGTGGGTCACTGAAGCTTTCTTT	CASRDGGWVTEAFF
NA	TRBV30	TRBJ2-1	TRBD1	TGTGCCTGGAGTCGGGACAGTTCGAACAATGAGCAGTTCTTC	CAWSRDSSNNEQFF
NA	TRBV13	TRBJ1-5	TRBD1	TGTGCCAGCAGCCTAGGGACAGTTAATCAGCCCCAGCATTTT	CASSLGTVNQPQHF
NA	TRBV3-1/TRBV3-2	TRBJ2-2	TRBD2	TGTGCCAGCAGCCAAACGGGACTAGTAGGAAACACCGGGGAGCTGTTTTTT	CASSQTGLVGNTGELFF
few	TRBV30	TRBJ1-6	NA	TGTGCCTGGAGTGTTAGGCCCGGGGAGGCACCCCTCCACTTT	CAWSVRPGEAPLHF
NA	TRBV5-4	TRBJ1-2	TRBD1	TGTGCCAGCAGCGGGGACCGACAGGGTAACTATGGCTACACCTTC	CASSGDRQGNYGYTF
NA	TRBV5-1	TRBJ1-2	NA	TGCGCCAGCAGCTTGTTGGAGGGGATAGAAGGCTACACCTTC	CASSLLEGIEGYTF
once	TRBV6-5	TRBJ1-2	TRBD1	TGTGCCAGCAGGCCGGGACAGATTAACTATGGCTACACCTTC	CASRPGQINYGYTF
NA	TRBV12-3/TRBV12-4	TRBJ2-5	TRBD2	TGTGCCAGCAGTTTTGGACTAGCGGAGACCCAGTACTTC	CASSFGLAETQYF
once	TRBV25-1	TRBJ2-1	NA	TGTGCCAGCAGTGGCTATAATGAGCAGTTCTTC	CASSGYNEQFF
NA	TRBV6-4	TRBJ1-1	NA	TGTGCCAGCAGTGGAGAATCCGGGGGTGAAGCTTTCTTT	CASSGESGGEAFF
NA	TRBV5-1	TRBJ2-5	NA	TGCGCCAGCAGCTTAGCTGAGGGAGGAGAGACCCAGTACTTC	CASSLAEGGETQYF
many	TRBV5-4	TRBJ1-2	NA	TGTGCCAGCAGCTTATCCCGTTCTAACTATGGCTACACCTTC	CASSLSRSNYGYTF
NA	TRBV18	TRBJ2-3	NA	TGTGCCAGCTCACCCAAAGGGGGAGTTAGCACAGATACGCAGTATTTT	CASSPKGGVSTDTQYF
few	TRBV30	TRBJ1-3	NA	NA	CAWSVSLSGNTIYF
NA	TRBV7-8	TRBJ1-1	NA	TGTGCCAGCAGCTTATGGCACGACACTGAAGCTTTCTTT	CASSLWHDTEAFF
NA	TRBV3-1/TRBV3-2	TRBJ1-2	NA	TGTGCCAGCAGCCCCAGAGGGGCGGGAGTAGCTAACTATGGCTACACCTTC	CASSPRGAGVANYGYTF
NA	TRBV6-1	TRBJ1-2	NA	TGTGCCAGCAGTGAACCAGGGGCGATAGGCTATGGCTACACCTTC	CASSEPGAIGYGYTF
few	TRBV12-3/TRBV12-4	TRBJ1-2	NA	TGTGCCAGCGTCTCAGGGCTTAGGTTGGGCTACACCTTC	CASVSGLRLGYTF
NA	TRBV30	TRBJ2-1	TRBD2	TGTGCCTGGAGAAGTCCTAGCGGGAGCTCCTACAATGAGCAGTTCTTC	CAWRSPSGSSYNEQFF
NA	TRBV9	TRBJ2-5	TRBD2	TGTGCCAGCAGCGTAGCCTTGGCTAGCGGCTCCCAAGAGACCCAGTACTTC	CASSVALASGSQETQYF
NA	TRBV25-1	TRBJ1-3	NA	TGTGCCAGCAGTGACCCCTGGGGAGACGGAAACACCATATATTTT	CASSDPWGDGNTIYF
NA	TRBV30	TRBJ2-3	NA	TGTGCCTGGAGTGGACAAACAGATACGCAGTATTTT	CAWSGQTDTQYF
NA	TRBV5-1	TRBJ1-1	TRBD1	TGCGCCAGCAGCTTGCCTCAGGGGGACACTGAAGCTTTCTTT	CASSLPQGDTEAFF
once	TRBV9	TRBJ2-7	TRBD2	TGTGCCAGCAGCCCGGGACTAGCTATGGGCGAGCAGTACTTC	CASSPGLAMGEQYF
NA	TRBV5-1	TRBJ2-3	TRBD2	TGCGCCAGCAGCGCAACACAATCCGGGACTAGCGCGGGTAGCACAGATACGCAGTATTTT	CASSATQSGTSAGSTDTQYF
NA	TRBV11-3	TRBJ2-1	TRBD1	TGTGCCAGCAGCTATCCACAGGGGAACAATGAGCAGTTCTTC	CASSYPQGNNEQFF
NA	TRBV7-2	TRBJ2-3	TRBD2	TGTGCCAGCAGCTCGTCGCCTAGCGGAGATACGCAGTATTTT	CASSSSPSGDTQYF